In this sample, the clone carrying this T cell receptor (beta chain) turned up many times. Antigen specificity is unknown. Amplification of TCR beta CDR3 regions used RNA as the template. TCR CDR3 underwent first-round RT-PCR with the HTBI primer set. TCRdb used MiXCR to reprocess the multiplex PCR reads, holding one entry per CDR3 protein. Found here are around 620,000 distinct CDR3 sequences, 12% to 15% of them singletons; the top ten hold about 6.6%. V dropped 6 bases and J dropped 2; count of bases not matched to a gene: 12. Germline CDR1 MNHNS, CDR2 SASEGT. CDR3 length: 16 amino acids. This specimen comes from a study of T cells in Graves' hyperthyroidism and ophthalmopathy. For ophthalmopathy patients, the Clinical Activity Score was at least 3 and the NOSPECS grade at least 4; duration was under 3 months. Exclusions: uncontrolled infection, other autoimmune disease, pregnancy, lactation. PBMCs were derived from 9.5 to 10 ml fresh peripheral blood.

Study findings and constraints: Using 13 V-J features, a model discriminated ophthalmopathy from stable hyperthyroidism.

The sample was blood. The chain couples TRBV6-1 to TRBJ1-2, with 7 bases matching TRBD1. The clonotype originates from a woman under 30 with Graves' ophthalmopathy. The CDR3: CASSDPRQGPNYGYTF. Written as DNA, the CDR3 is TGTGCCAGCAGCGACCCTCGACAGGGCCCCAACTATGGCTACACCTTC.